This entry features one T cell receptor (beta chain) sequence. Its target is unknown. This entry comes from a study of response to subunit inactivated influenza vaccine. Overall study findings and caveats: After each seasonal influenza vaccination, few new T cells are recruited, the authors suggested.

Via MiXCR, TCRdb re-called the RT-PCR reads, giving one row per CDR3 protein. The sample lists roughly 160,000 distinct CDR3 sequences, about 10% occurring once. After removal of 4 bases from V and 2 bases from J, the junction contained 7 bases not matched to a gene. CDR1 SGHRS and CDR2 YFSETQ come from the germline V gene. This CDR3 has 15 amino acids. This sample comprised CD8+ T cells sorted from PBMCs, obtained about 24 months after vaccination. The chain recombines TRBV5-1 with TRBJ1-2; 8 bases match TRBD1. The sequence came from a man between 50 and 75 years old who received an inactivated influenza vaccine. CDR3 in DNA: TGCGCCAGCAGCCCGACAGGGGCCACCAACTATGGCTACACCTTC. Protein: CASSPTGATNYGYTF. Based on the CDR3 plus reference TRBV5-1 and TRBJ1-2, the full variable domain is KAGVTQTPRYLIKTRGQQVTLSCSPISGHRSVSWYQQTPGQGLQFLFEYFSETQRNKGNFPGRFSGRQFSNSRSEMNVSTLELGDSALYLCASSPTGATNYGYTFGSGTRLTVV.